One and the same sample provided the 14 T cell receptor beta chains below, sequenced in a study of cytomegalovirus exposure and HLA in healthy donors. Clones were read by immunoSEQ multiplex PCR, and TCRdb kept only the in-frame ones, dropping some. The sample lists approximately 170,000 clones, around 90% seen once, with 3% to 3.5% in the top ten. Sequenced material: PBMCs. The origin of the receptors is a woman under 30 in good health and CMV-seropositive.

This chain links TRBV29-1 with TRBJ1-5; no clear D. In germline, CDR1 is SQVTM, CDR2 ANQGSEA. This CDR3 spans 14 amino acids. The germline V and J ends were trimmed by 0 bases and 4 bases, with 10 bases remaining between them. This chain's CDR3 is CSVEEGGGNQPQHF. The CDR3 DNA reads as TGCAGCGTTGAAGAGGGTGGAGGGAATCAGCCCCAGCATTTT. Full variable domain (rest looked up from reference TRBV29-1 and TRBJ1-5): SAVISQKPSRDICQRGTSLTIQCQVDSQVTMMFWYRQQPGQSLTLIATANQGSEATYESGFVIDKFPISRPNLTFSTLTVSNMSPEDSSIYLCSVEEGGGNQPQHFGDGTRLSIL.

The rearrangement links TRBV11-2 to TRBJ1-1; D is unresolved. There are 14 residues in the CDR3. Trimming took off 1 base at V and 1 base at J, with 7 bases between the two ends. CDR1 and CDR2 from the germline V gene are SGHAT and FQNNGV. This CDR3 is CASSLGTTNTEAFF. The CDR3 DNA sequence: TGTGCCAGCAGCTTAGGGACTACGAACACTGAAGCTTTCTTT.

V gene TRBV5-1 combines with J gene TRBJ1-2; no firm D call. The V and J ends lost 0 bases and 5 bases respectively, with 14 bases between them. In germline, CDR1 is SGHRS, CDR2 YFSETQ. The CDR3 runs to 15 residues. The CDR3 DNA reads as TGCGCCAGCAGCTTGGCGGCAGGAAGGTCTTATGGCTACACCTTC. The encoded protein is CASSLAAGRSYGYTF.

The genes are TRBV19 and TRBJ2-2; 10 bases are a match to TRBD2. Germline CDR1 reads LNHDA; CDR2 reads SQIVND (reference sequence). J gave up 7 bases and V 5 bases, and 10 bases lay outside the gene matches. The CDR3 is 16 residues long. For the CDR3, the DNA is TGTGCCAGTAGTTCTGCGACTAGCGGGCAATTCGGGGAGCTGTTTTTT. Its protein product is CASSSATSGQFGELFF.

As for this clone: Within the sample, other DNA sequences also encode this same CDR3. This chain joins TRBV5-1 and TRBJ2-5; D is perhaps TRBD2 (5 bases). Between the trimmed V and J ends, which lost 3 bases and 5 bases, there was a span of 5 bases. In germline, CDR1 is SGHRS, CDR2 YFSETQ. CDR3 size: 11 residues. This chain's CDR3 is CASSSGETQYF. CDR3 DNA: TGCGCCAGCAGCTCGGGGGAGACCCAGTACTTC. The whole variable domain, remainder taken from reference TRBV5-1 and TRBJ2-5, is KAGVTQTPRYLIKTRGQQVTLSCSPISGHRSVSWYQQTPGQGLQFLFEYFSETQRNKGNFPGRFSGRQFSNSRSEMNVSTLELGDSALYLCASSSGETQYFGPGTRLLVL.

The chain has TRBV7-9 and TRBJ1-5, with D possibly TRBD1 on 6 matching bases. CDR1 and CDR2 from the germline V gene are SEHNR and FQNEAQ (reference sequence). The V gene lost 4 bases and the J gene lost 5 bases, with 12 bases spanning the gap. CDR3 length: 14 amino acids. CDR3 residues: CASSSRDTDQPQHF. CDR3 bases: TGTGCCAGCAGCTCCCGGGACACAGATCAGCCCCAGCATTTT.

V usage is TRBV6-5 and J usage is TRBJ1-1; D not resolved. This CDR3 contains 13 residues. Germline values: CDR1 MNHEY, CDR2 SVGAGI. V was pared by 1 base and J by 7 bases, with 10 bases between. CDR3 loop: CASSYFDRDEAFF. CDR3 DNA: TGTGCCAGCAGTTACTTTGACCGGGATGAAGCTTTCTTT.

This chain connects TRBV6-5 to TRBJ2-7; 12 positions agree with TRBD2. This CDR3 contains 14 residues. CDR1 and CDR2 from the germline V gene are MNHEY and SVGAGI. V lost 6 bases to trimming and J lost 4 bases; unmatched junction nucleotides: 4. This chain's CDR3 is CASRTSGRTYEQYF. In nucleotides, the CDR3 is TGTGCCAGCAGAACTAGCGGGAGGACTTACGAGCAGTACTTC.

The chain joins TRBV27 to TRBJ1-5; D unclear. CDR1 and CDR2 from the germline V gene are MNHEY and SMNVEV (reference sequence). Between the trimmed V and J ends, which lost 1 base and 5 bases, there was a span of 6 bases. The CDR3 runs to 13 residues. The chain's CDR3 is CASSLLRDQPQHF. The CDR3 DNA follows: TGTGCCAGCAGTTTATTGAGGGATCAGCCCCAGCATTTT.

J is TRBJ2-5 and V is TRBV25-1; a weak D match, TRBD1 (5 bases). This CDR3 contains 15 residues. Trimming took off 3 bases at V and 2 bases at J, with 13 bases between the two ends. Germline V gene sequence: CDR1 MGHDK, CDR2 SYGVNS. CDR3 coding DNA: TGTGCCAGCAGTGATACAAGACAGCCTCAAGAGACCCAGTACTTC. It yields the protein CASSDTRQPQETQYF.

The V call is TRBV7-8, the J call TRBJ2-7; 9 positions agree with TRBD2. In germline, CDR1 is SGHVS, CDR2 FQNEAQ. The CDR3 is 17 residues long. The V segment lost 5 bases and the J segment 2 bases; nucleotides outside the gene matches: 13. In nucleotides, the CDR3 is TGTGCCAGCAGCACAGGACTAGCGATAAAAATTGCCTACGAGCAGTACTTC. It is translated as CASSTGLAIKIAYEQYF.

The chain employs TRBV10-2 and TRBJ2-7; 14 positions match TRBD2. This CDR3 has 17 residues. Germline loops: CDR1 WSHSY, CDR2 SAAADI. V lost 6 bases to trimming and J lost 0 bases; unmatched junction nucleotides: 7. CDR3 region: CASRGTSGGYPSYEQYF. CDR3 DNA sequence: TGCGCCAGCAGGGGGACTAGCGGGGGTTACCCCTCCTACGAGCAGTACTTC.

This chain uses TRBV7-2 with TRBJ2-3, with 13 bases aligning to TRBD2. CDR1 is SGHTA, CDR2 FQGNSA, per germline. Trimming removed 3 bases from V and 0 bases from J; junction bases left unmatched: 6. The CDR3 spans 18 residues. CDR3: CASSLTSGGYPSTDTQYF. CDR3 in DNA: TGTGCCAGCAGCTTGACTAGCGGGGGGTACCCTAGCACAGATACGCAGTATTTT. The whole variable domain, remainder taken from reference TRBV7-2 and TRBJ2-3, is GAGVSQSPSNKVTEKGKDVELRCDPISGHTALYWYRQSLGQGLEFLIYFQGNSAPDKSGLPSDRFSAERTGGSVSTLTIQRTQQEDSAVYLCASSLTSGGYPSTDTQYFGPGTRLTVL.

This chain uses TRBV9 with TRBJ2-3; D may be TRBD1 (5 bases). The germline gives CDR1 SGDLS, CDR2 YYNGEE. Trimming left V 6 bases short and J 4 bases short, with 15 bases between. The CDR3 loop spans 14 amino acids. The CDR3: CASTKGLWADTQYF. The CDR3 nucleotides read TGTGCCAGCACCAAGGGGTTATGGGCAGATACGCAGTATTTT. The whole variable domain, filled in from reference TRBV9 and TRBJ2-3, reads DSGVTQTPKHLITATGQRVTLRCSPRSGDLSVYWYQQSLDQGLQFLIQYYNGEERAKGNILERFSAQQFPDLHSELNLSSLELGDSALYFCASTKGLWADTQYFGPGTRLTVL.